These 10 T cell receptor beta chains share one sample of origin, sequenced in a study of T cell changes during pregnancy in multiple sclerosis. Some clones are missing from TCRdb's copy, which holds only in-frame ones; the method was immunoSEQ multiplex PCR. The sample holds 45,000 to 55,000 clones, under 90% seen once. This material consisted of peripheral blood, taken in the first trimester of pregnancy. The source is a female donor in good health, enrolled as a control in a pregnancy study.

The gene calls are TRBV7-2 and TRBJ2-1; 12 nucleotides match TRBD1. The CDR3 covers 15 residues. In germline, CDR1 is SGHTA, CDR2 FQGNSA. V shed 7 bases, J shed 13 bases, and the junction held 14 bases outside the gene matches. CDR3: CASKTGTGGAVVQFF. The CDR3 coding sequence is TGTGCCAGCAAAACCGGGACAGGGGGCGCGGTGGTCCAGTTCTTC.

The rearrangement joins TRBV28 to TRBJ1-2; no firm D call. The CDR3 totals 12 residues. Germline CDR1 and CDR2: MDHEN and SYDVKM. V shed 6 bases and J shed 3 bases, with 8 bases lying between them. CDR3 amino acids: CASSLVDYGYTF. CDR3 DNA: TGTGCCAGCAGCCTGGTAGACTATGGCTACACCTTC.

The J gene is TRBJ2-2, the V gene TRBV19; 8 bases match TRBD1. Germline assignment: CDR1 LNHDA and CDR2 SQIVND (reference sequence). Trimming cost V 7 bases and J 2 bases; bases outside gene matches: 9. The CDR3 spans 16 residues. CDR3: CASKTGAPLNTGELFF. CDR3 coding DNA: TGTGCCAGTAAGACAGGGGCCCCTCTCAACACCGGGGAGCTGTTTTTT. Supplemented by reference TRBV19 and TRBJ2-2, the full variable domain reads DGGITQSPKYLFRKEGQNVTLSCEQNLNHDAMYWYRQDPGQGLRLIYYSQIVNDFQKGDIAEGYSVSREKKESFPLTVTSAQKNPTAFYLCASKTGAPLNTGELFFGEGSRLTVL.

This rearrangement joins TRBV18 to TRBJ1-1, with 7 nucleotides matching TRBD1. The CDR3 consists of 12 residues. The germline V gene encodes CDR1 KGHSH and CDR2 LQKENI. V dropped 0 bases and J dropped 10; count of bases not matched to a gene: 2. The CDR3 protein is CASSPPTGRAFF. CDR3 nucleotide sequence: TGTGCCAGCTCACCACCGACAGGGCGAGCTTTCTTT.

The V and J genes are TRBV6-5 and TRBJ2-3; possibly TRBD2 for D (5 bases). The CDR3 covers 14 residues. Deletions cut 0 bases from V and 4 bases from J, with 8 bases between. Per germline, CDR1 MNHEY and CDR2 SVGAGI. The CDR3 spells CASSYSTSPDTQYF. The CDR3 nucleotides read TGTGCCAGCAGTTACTCAACTAGTCCAGATACGCAGTATTTT.

The genes are TRBV27 and TRBJ2-3; 10 bases align to TRBD2. The CDR3 covers 16 residues. Germline assignment: CDR1 MNHEY and CDR2 SMNVEV (reference sequence). V was clipped by 2 bases and J by 0 bases; unmatched bases: 2. CDR3 loop: CASSLPTSGSTDTQYF. CDR3 DNA: TGTGCCAGCAGTTTACCGACTAGCGGGAGCACAGATACGCAGTATTTT.

The V gene is TRBV10-1, the J gene TRBJ2-2; 11 positions agree with TRBD2. With 5 bases clipped from V and 6 bases from J, the junction kept 11 bases outside the gene matches. From germline, CDR1 is WNHNN and CDR2 SYGVQD (reference sequence). The CDR3 is made up of 17 amino acids. The CDR3 reads CASSPYFSGRAPGELFF. The CDR3 DNA follows: TGCGCCAGCAGTCCCTACTTTAGCGGGAGGGCCCCCGGGGAGCTGTTTTTT.

This chain joins TRBV12-1 and TRBJ2-7; the table names TRBD2, a call not compared with the DNA. TRBV12-1 is a pseudogene. The CDR3 length is 15 residues. The CDR3 sequence: CASSFALAAGYEQYF. The CDR3 nucleotides read TGTGCCAGCAGCTTTGCGCTTGCTGCGGGCTACGAGCAGTACTTC.

This clone was recorded only once. The genes are TRBV18 and TRBJ2-7; TRBD1 aligns across 7 bases. V was clipped by 0 bases and J by 2 bases; unmatched bases: 4. The CDR3 totals 15 residues. Germline lookup yields CDR1 KGHSH and CDR2 LQKENI. The CDR3 DNA is TGTGCCAGCTCACCACCCGGGACAGAAGCCTACGAGCAGTACTTC. It is translated as CASSPPGTEAYEQYF.

This chain uses TRBV5-1 with TRBJ1-4, with TRBD1 matching over 8 bases. V gave up 2 bases and J gave up 4 bases; unmatched junction bases: 4. Per germline, CDR1 SGHRS and CDR2 YFSETQ. This CDR3 is built from 15 residues. CDR3 DNA: TGCGCCAGCAGCTTAGGAGGACAGGGTAATGAAAAACTGTTTTTT. Protein product: CASSLGGQGNEKLFF.